Below, 4 T cell receptor beta chains from the same sample are listed, as sequenced in a study of shared clonotypes between healthy human individuals. Profiling relied on immunoSEQ multiplex PCR, and the TCRdb table lists in-frame clones only, not all of them. This sample has over 750,000 clones, with just over 95% found just once. The naive CD8 population came from CD45RO-negative cells selected for CCR7, without terminally differentiated effector memory CD45RA+ cells. Sequencing input: naive CD8+ T cells sorted from blood. The receptors were gathered from a young man in good health.

The rearrangement uses TRBV7-9 and TRBJ2-7, with D perhaps TRBD2 (5 bases). Germline CDR1 reads SEHNR; CDR2 reads FQNEAQ (reference sequence). The CDR3 runs 14 residues. Trimming stripped 0 bases from V and 4 bases from J, with 10 bases between. The CDR3 reads CASSLAGKTYEQYF. The CDR3 DNA reads as TGTGCCAGCAGCTTAGCCGGGAAAACTTACGAGCAGTACTTC.

The chain joins TRBV5-1 to TRBJ2-5, with a possible D match to TRBD2 (5 bases). Germline V gene data show CDR1 as SGHRS and CDR2 as YFSETQ. The CDR3 is 13 residues long. The V end was cut by 0 bases, the J end by 4 bases, with 7 bases between. The CDR3: CASSLVGRETQYF. The CDR3 nucleotides are TGCGCCAGCAGCTTGGTAGGGAGAGAGACCCAGTACTTC.

The chain is built from TRBV30 and TRBJ2-1; perhaps TRBD2 as D (5 bases). CDR1 and CDR2 (germline): GTSNPN, SVGIG (reference sequence). V lost 3 bases and J lost 0, with 9 bases in between. The CDR3 spans 14 residues. CDR3 in amino acids: CAWRADSSYNEQFF. Here the CDR3 DNA reads TGTGCCTGGAGAGCGGATTCCTCCTACAATGAGCAGTTCTTC.

About this clone itself: Other nucleotide sequences from this sample produce the same CDR3. J is TRBJ1-5 and V is TRBV27; 7 nucleotides agree with TRBD1. CDR1 and CDR2 (germline): MNHEY, SMNVEV (reference sequence). CDR3 size: 14 residues. Trimming at V came to 5 bases and at J to 4 bases, leaving 5 bases not matched to a gene. CDR3 in DNA: TGTGCCAGCAGTAGGGGACAGTTAAATCAGCCCCAGCATTTT. This translates into CASSRGQLNQPQHF.